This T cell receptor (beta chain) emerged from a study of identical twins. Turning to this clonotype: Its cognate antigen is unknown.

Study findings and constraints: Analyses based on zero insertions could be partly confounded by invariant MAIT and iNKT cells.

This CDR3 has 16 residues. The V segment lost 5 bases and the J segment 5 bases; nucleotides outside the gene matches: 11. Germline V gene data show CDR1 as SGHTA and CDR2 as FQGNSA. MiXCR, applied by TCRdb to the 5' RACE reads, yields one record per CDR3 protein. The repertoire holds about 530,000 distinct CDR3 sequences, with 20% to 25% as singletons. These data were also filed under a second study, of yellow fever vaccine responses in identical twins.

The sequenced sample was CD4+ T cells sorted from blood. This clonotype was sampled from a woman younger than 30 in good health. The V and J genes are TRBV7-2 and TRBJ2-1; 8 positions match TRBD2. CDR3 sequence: CASSPLSGSFNNEQFF. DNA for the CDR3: TGTGCCAGCAGCCCCCTCAGCGGGAGCTTCAACAATGAGCAGTTCTTC.